The sequence of this TCR beta chain was determined in a study of long-term antiretroviral therapy in people with HIV (dated by TCRdb to between 2022 and 2023). As for the study more broadly: The earliest samples were collected roughly a decade before the 2015 WHO recommendation for immediate ART, at a time when ART was usually postponed until CD4 counts fell. Whether ART initiation and durable HIV suppression were associated with changes in peripheral blood TRB repertoire composition and diversity was tested in a retrospective serial study. The cohort contributed over 150 cryopreserved PBMC samples from about 29 adults with confirmed HIV infection, collected serially over a mean of around six years (range 1-12). Of the 25 to 30 participants with HIV, about a dozen were female. No cross-contamination during QIAcube processing was shown when test extractions of a monoclonal T-cell line were performed alongside around 30 polyclonal samples. General study outcomes and caveats: Expanded TRB clones identified before ART initiation dominated the repertoire at all time points, although this dominance fluctuated and declined in many PLHIV after ART. Inferences about post-ART repertoire changes are limited because no data were available on ART adherence, viral resistance or therapy changes. The samples span the years 2004 to 2017, and the ART regimens used at that time may not be as effective as current regimens. Because PBMC availability was limited, only the TCR beta chain was sequenced, with no alpha chain pairing. ART initiation was associated with a significant increase in TRB diversity, but diversity stayed significantly below transplant donor controls even after long-term ART. Unsorted PBMC were profiled instead of sorted CD4+ and CD8+ T cells because pre-ART samples had limited cell numbers. CDR3 length ranges in HIV repertoires were narrower than in controls, and network structure suggested an antigen-experienced repertoire with only a slight naive shift after ART.

To be included, a participant needed at least one PBMC sample from before ART initiation plus at least two post-ART samples. Every participant with HIV received treatment in the United States of America. Before DNA extraction, cryopreserved samples of about 0.95-10 million PBMC were thawed and washed. At the time of the earliest PBMC sample, participants with HIV were aged between 23 and 54 years. PBMC samples were contributed by each participant from 1-4 timepoints before ART initiation and 2-8 timepoints after ART initiation, with a median of 7 samples. For every participant, serial HIV viral load, CD4+ T-cell count, ART history and demographic data were obtained. Genomic DNA was extracted from unsorted PBMC with a Qiagen kit on a QIAcube, with processing performed in batches of 12 samples. The CDR3 measures 11 amino acids from cysteine to phenylalanine. Of the read, only the CDR3 DNA is kept; its 33 bases are in frame from base 1. Per the germline V gene, SQVTM is the CDR1 and ANQGSEA is the CDR2. The trim is 3 bases for V and 4 bases for J, with a gap of 3 bases between the germline ends.

This clone was seen a few times. Its target antigen remains unknown. No base-level quality is on record; no much larger clone is a single base apart. The immunoSEQ hsTCRB v3.0 assay was used at survey level resolution to sequence the TRB variable region. TRB sequencing targeted a depth of about 40,000-50,000 T-cell genomes per sample. Pooled TRB libraries were sequenced on an Illumina MiSeq with a v3 150-cycle kit. In the original analysis: Repertoire analysis was run in R within a reproducible Nextflow workflow that covered QC, data transformation and analysis. LymphoSeq2, an R package for AIRR-Seq data exploration, was used to implement custom analyses. A few samples that produced fewer than 5000 total TRB sequences were removed, so fewer than 200 HIV repertoires were analyzed. Among the approximately 200 retained HIV repertoires, 59 were collected before ART initiation and about 130 were collected after ART initiation. Repertoires were downsampled to 5000 TRB nucleotide sequences, and summary statistics were averaged over 100 downsampling iterations. TRB sequences were retained for analysis only if CDR3 regions of at least seven amino acids were present. Two measures captured diversity: a Shannon entropy-derived clonality score and the Gini coefficient. In the repertoire networks, any two of the top 5000 CDR3 amino acid sequences were connected whenever the two sequences differed by an edit distance of one. Antigen specificity groups and MHC restriction were predicted for TRB CDR3 amino acid sequences with GLIPH2. Known CMV, EBV, HIV or tissue antigen associations were flagged by matching CDR3 amino acid sequences against VDJdb and McPAS-TCR. Pre-ART, post-ART and control groups were compared with Wilcoxon signed-rank tests and Holm-Bonferroni correction. TCRdb's version of the immuneACCESS table is confined to in-frame rearrangements and falls short of the full clone set. An unresolved V gene accounts for under half of the shortfall where checked; the remainder is of unknown origin. For V, J and clone size, that table is used; D and trimming come from the DNA. For this sample there are 25,000 to 30,000 clones; roughly 85% appear just once. The ten largest make up about 10% of the sample.

The sequence links TRBV29-1 to TRBJ2-2; no D gene is confidently identified. The specimen comprised unsorted PBMCs, sampled 0.8 years before starting antiretroviral therapy. This receptor was identified in a man aged 18 to 29 with HIV. The CDR3 corresponds to CSVDGTGELFF. The nucleotide sequence is TGCAGCGTTGATGGCACCGGGGAGCTGTTTTTT.